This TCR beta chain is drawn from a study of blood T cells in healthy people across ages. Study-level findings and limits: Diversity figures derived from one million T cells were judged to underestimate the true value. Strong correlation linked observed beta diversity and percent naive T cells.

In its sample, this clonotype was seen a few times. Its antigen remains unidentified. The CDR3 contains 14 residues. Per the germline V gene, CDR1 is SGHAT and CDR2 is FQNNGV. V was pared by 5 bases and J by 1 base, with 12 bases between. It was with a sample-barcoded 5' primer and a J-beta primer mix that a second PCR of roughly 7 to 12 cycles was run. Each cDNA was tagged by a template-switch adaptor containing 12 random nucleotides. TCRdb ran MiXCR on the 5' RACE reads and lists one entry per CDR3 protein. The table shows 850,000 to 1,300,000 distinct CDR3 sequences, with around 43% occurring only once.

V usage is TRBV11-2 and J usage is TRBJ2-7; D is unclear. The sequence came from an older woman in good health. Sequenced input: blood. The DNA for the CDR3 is TGTGCCAGCAGCCTCAACTATGGGTCCTACGAGCAGTACTTC. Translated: CASSLNYGSYEQYF.